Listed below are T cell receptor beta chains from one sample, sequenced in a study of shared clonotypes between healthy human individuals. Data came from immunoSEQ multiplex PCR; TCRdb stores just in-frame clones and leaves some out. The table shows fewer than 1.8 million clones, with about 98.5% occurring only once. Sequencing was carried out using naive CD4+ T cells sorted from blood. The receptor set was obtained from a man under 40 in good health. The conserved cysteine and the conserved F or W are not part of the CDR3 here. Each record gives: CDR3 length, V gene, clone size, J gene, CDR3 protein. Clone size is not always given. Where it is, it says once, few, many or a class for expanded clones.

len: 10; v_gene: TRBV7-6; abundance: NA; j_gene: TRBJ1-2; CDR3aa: ASSSGGYGYT
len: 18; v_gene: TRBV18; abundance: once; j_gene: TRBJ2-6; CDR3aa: ASSPRRLRQGATGANVLT
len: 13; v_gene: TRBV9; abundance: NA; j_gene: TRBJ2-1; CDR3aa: ASSVSAPSNNEQF
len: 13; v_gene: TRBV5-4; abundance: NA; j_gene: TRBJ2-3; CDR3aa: ASSPSKISTDTQY
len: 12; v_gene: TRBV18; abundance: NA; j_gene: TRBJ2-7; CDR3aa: ASSQGTVTYEQY
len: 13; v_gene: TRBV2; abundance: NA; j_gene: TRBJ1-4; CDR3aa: ASSEEWGANEKLF
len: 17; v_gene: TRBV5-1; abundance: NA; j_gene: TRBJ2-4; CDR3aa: ASSTGLAVDLIAKNIQY
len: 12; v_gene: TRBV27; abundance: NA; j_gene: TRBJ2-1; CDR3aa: ASSFSGSHNEQF
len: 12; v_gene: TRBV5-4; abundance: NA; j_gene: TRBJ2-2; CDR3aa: ASRRQDFSGELF
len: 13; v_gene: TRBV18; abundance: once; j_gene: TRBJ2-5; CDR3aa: ASSSQQGGIETQY
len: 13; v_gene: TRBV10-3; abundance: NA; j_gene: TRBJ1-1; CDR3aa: AIRSRDTGNTEAF
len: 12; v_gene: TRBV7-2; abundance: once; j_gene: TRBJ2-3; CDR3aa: ASSFGRETDTQY
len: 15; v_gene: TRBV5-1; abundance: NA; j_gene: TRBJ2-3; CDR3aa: ASSMGLAATSTDTQY
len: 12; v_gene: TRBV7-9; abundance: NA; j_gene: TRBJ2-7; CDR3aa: ASSATGAPYEQY
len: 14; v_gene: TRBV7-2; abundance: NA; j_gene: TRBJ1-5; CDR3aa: ASRQTGGRWDQPQH
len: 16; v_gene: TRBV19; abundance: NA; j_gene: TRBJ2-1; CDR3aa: ASSIEGPLAGGYNEQF
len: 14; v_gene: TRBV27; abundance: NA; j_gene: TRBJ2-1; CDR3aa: ASSLIFGGGSNEQF
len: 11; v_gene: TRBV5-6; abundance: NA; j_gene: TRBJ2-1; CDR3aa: ASSLGPYNEQF
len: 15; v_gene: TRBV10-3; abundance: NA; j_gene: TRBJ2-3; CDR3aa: AISESRLASHADTQY
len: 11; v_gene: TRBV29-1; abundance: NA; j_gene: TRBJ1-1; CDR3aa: SVRDRGVTEAF
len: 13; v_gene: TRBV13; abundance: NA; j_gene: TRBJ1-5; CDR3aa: ASSLGQGSNQPQH
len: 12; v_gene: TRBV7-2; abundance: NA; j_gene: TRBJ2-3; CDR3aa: ASSLGVYTDTQY
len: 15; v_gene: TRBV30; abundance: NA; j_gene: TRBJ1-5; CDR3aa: AWSVPGQGWRNQPQH
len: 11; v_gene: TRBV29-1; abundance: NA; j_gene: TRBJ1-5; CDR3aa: SVRGQLNQPQH
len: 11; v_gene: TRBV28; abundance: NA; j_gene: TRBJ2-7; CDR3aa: ASSLTGKYEQY
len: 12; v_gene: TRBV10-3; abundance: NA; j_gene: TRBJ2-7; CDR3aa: AISELGDSYEQY
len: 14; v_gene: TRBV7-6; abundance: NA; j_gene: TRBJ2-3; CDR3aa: ASSRLTSGHTDTQY
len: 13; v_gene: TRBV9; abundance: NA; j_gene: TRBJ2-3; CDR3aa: ASSVAGVYTDTQY
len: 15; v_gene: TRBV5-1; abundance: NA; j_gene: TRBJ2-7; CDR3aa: ASSSSHLSGQSYEQY